This T cell receptor (beta chain) was identified in a study of T cell changes during pregnancy in multiple sclerosis. Sequenced by immunoSEQ multiplex PCR; TCRdb stores in-frame clones only, minus some. This table holds 35,000 to 50,000 clones, less than 90% found once. The germline V gene has CDR1 GTSNPN and CDR2 SVGIG (reference sequence). Trimming took 0 bases from V and 0 from J, leaving 18 bases between them. This CDR3 contains 18 residues. This receptor was identified in a female donor with multiple sclerosis, enrolled in a pregnancy study. J is TRBJ2-1 and V is TRBV30, with a possible D match to TRBD2 (6 bases). The sequencing here drew on CD4+ T cells from peripheral blood mononuclear cells, taken in the second trimester of pregnancy. The CDR3 nucleotides read TGTGCCTGGAGTGTACAGCCCAGGACTATGAGCTCCTACAATGAGCAGTTCTTC. Amino acid sequence: CAWSVQPRTMSSYNEQFF.